Shown below are 22 T cell receptor beta chains from a single sample sequenced in a study of CD8 T cells in Susac syndrome. Random hexamers were used to reverse transcribe the RNA input (roughly 0.5 to 1 ug). A single record per CDR3 protein comes from TCRdb applying MiXCR to the immunoSEQ multiplex PCR reads. This sample has 150,000 to 200,000 distinct CDR3 sequences, with 90% to 95% found just once. Sequencing input: CD4+ T cells from PBMCs. These receptors were collected from a human donor with Susac syndrome.

The chain combines TRBV2 with TRBJ2-3, with a tentative D call TRBD1 (6 bases). Per the germline V gene, CDR1 is SNHLY and CDR2 is FYNNEI. The CDR3 sequence is 13 residues long. V was shortened by 6 bases and J by 4 bases, with 11 bases between the two germline ends. The CDR3 coding sequence is TGTGCCAGCAGGGACAGAGCACCAGATACGCAGTATTTT. Its translation is CASRDRAPDTQYF.

This clonotype showed up just a few times. This chain joins TRBV5-1 and TRBJ2-5; D remains unclear. V was cut by 5 bases and J by 5 bases, with 10 bases left in between. CDR1 and CDR2 from the germline V gene are SGHRS and YFSETQ. The CDR3 spans 12 residues. The CDR3 DNA sequence: TGCGCCAGCAGGACCGAGGTGGAGACCCAGTACTTC. Protein sequence: CASRTEVETQYF.

The chain joins TRBV18 to TRBJ1-5, with D possibly being TRBD1 (6 bases). CDR1 and CDR2 (germline): KGHSH, LQKENI. The CDR3 consists of 13 residues. Trimming cost V 2 bases and J 6 bases, with 8 bases left between them. CDR3 in amino acids: CASSPEGGQPQHF. CDR3 DNA sequence: TGTGCCAGCTCACCAGAGGGGGGTCAGCCCCAGCATTTT.

The CDR3 bases are TGCAGTGGGTCGGAAGACAGCCGGAACACAGATACGCAGTATTTT. This gives the protein CSGSEDSRNTDTQYF. The chain is built from TRBV20-1 and TRBJ2-3, with D possibly matching TRBD1 (5 bases). CDR1 DFQATT and CDR2 SNEGSKA come from the germline V gene (reference sequence). The V end lost 7 bases, the J end lost 2 bases, and 19 bases lay between the germline ends. The CDR3 sequence is 15 residues long.

The rearrangement uses TRBV21-1 and TRBJ2-5; TRBD2 is the table's D call, not checked against the DNA. TRBV21-1 is described as a pseudogene. The CDR3 loop spans 18 amino acids. The CDR3 here is CASSTPVVEGIAQETQYF. The CDR3 DNA sequence: TGTGCCAGCAGCACCCCCGTGGTGGAGGGAATCGCCCAAGAGACCCAGTACTTC.

The chain carries TRBV6-5 and TRBJ2-1, with 7 bases fitting TRBD2. Trimming cost V 10 bases and J 4 bases; bases outside gene matches: 13. The CDR3 extends over 15 amino acids. Germline CDR1 MNHEY, CDR2 SVGAGI. The CDR3 spells CATAFGTSVYNEQFF. DNA of the CDR3: TGTGCCACAGCTTTCGGCACTAGCGTTTACAATGAGCAGTTCTTC.

The V gene is TRBV18, the J gene TRBJ1-4; 10 positions agree with TRBD1. With 3 bases clipped from V and 7 bases from J, the junction kept 2 bases outside the gene matches. The CDR3 covers 14 residues. Germline lookup yields CDR1 KGHSH and CDR2 LQKENI. CDR3 in amino acids: CASSPRDRGEKLFF. The CDR3 bases are TGTGCCAGCTCACCGCGGGACAGGGGTGAAAAACTGTTTTTT.

The chain carries TRBV5-1 and TRBJ2-1; D remains ambiguous. The V gene lost 0 bases and the J gene lost 6 bases, with 7 bases spanning the gap. Germline CDR1 is SGHRS and CDR2 is YFSETQ. CDR3 length: 13 amino acids. The CDR3 is CASSLGRVNEQFF. The CDR3 DNA reads as TGCGCCAGCAGCTTGGGTCGGGTCAATGAGCAGTTCTTC.

CDR3 bases: TGTGCCAGCAGTGAGTCTCAGCCCCAGCATTTT. It specifies CASSESQPQHF. The gene calls are TRBV2 and TRBJ1-5; no clear D gene. Trimming shortened V by 3 bases and J by 6 bases, and 3 bases separated the two germline ends. CDR1 is SNHLY and CDR2 is FYNNEI in the germline V gene. The CDR3 is 11 residues long.

V usage is TRBV10-3 and J usage is TRBJ2-1, with 10 bases identical to TRBD2. This CDR3 has 14 residues. V shed 11 bases, J shed 5 bases, and the junction held 9 bases outside the gene matches. Germline V gene data show CDR1 as ENHRY and CDR2 as SYGVKD. The DNA for the CDR3 is TGTGCCGCTGGTGTAGCGGGGGGCCACAATGAGCAGTTCTTC. It encodes CAAGVAGGHNEQFF.

This sequence joins TRBV19 and TRBJ1-1, with D hard to call. The germline V gene has CDR1 LNHDA and CDR2 SQIVND (reference sequence). V lost 5 bases to trimming and J lost 1 base, with 8 bases between them. This CDR3 comprises 13 residues. CDR3 loop: CASSLGKNTEAFF. The CDR3 DNA sequence: TGTGCCAGTAGTTTAGGGAAGAACACTGAAGCTTTCTTT.

The V call is TRBV7-2, the J call TRBJ2-3; perhaps TRBD1 as D (6 bases). The ends were cut back, 1 base at V and 0 bases at J, with 11 bases in the middle. The V gene's germline CDR1 is SGHTA and CDR2 FQGNSA. The CDR3 is 16 amino acids. The CDR3 DNA follows: TGTGCCAGCAGCTTAGGCGCCCAGGGGAGCACAGATACGCAGTATTTT. Translating it yields CASSLGAQGSTDTQYF.

The chain combines TRBV20-1 with TRBJ2-1, with a weak D call TRBD1 (6 bases). This CDR3 spans 14 amino acids. Germline V gene lookup returns CDR1 DFQATT and CDR2 SNEGSKA (reference sequence). V shed 3 bases and J shed 2 bases, with 11 bases lying between them. The CDR3 spells CSARLGQPYNEQFF. In DNA form, the CDR3 reads TGCAGTGCTAGGTTGGGACAACCCTACAATGAGCAGTTCTTC.

The V gene is TRBV19, the J gene TRBJ1-1; D is undetermined. Trimming shortened V by 6 bases and J by 6 bases, and 14 bases separated the two germline ends. This CDR3 is built from 13 residues. CDR1 is LNHDA and CDR2 is SQIVND in the germline V gene (reference sequence). The CDR3 coding sequence is TGTGCCAGTAGGTATGACGCGGTAGCTGAAGCTTTCTTT. The encoded protein is CASRYDAVAEAFF.

The chain joins TRBV20-1 to TRBJ2-3; D remains ambiguous. Germline V CDR1 and CDR2: DFQATT, SNEGSKA (reference sequence). With 2 bases removed from V and 8 bases from J, the gap between germline ends came to 11 bases. The CDR3 has 12 amino acids. CDR3 nucleotide sequence: TGCAGTGCTAGACAGGAATGGCGTACGCAGTATTTT. This translates into CSARQEWRTQYF.

The chain is built from TRBV29-1 and TRBJ1-1; 8 bases are shared with TRBD1. Germline loops: CDR1 SQVTM, CDR2 ANQGSEA. After removal of 6 bases from V and 1 base from J, the junction contained 10 bases not matched to a gene. This CDR3 is 15 amino acids long. CDR3 nucleotide sequence: TGCAGCGTCGATGATAGGACAGGGAGGAACACTGAAGCTTTCTTT. Translating it yields CSVDDRTGRNTEAFF.

The chain employs TRBV4-1 and TRBJ2-1, with 7 nucleotides matching TRBD1. CDR1 and CDR2 (germline): MGHRA, YSYEKL. The CDR3 is 16 residues long. The V and J ends lost 1 base and 12 bases, in that order; junction bases with no gene match: 15. The CDR3 nucleotides are TGCGCCAGCAGCCAAGCGGGCCGGGACAGAAATCGGCGGCAGTTCTTC. This translates into CASSQAGRDRNRRQFF.

This clonotype was found once. This chain links TRBV3-1 with TRBJ2-3, with D possibly TRBD1 on 5 matching bases. Germline V gene lookup returns CDR1 LGHDT and CDR2 YNNKEL (reference sequence). The CDR3 runs to 13 residues. Trimming cost V 8 bases and J 3 bases, with 12 bases left between them. In DNA form, the CDR3 reads TGTGCCAGCCTCGGACACGGGACAGATACGCAGTATTTT. Amino acid sequence: CASLGHGTDTQYF.

CDR3 nucleotides: TGTGCCAGCAGTTTACCCAGGAGGGCAGCAGATACGCAGTATTTT. Residues: CASSLPRRAADTQYF. J is TRBJ2-3 and V is TRBV12-3 or TRBV12-4, with D possibly TRBD2 on 6 matching bases. CDR3 length equals 15 residues. Trimming stripped 2 bases from V and 4 bases from J, with 13 bases between.

The chain combines TRBV6-5 with TRBJ2-3; D not resolved. Germline V gives CDR1 MNHEY, CDR2 SVGAGI. V was pared by 2 bases and J by 2 bases, with 8 bases between. CDR3 length equals 14 residues. The chain's CDR3 is CASSYVLSTDTQYF. The CDR3 region has the DNA TGTGCCAGCAGTTACGTACTTTCCACAGATACGCAGTATTTT.

The rearrangement joins TRBV20-1 to TRBJ2-7; the match to TRBD1 covers 8 bases. Losses at the gene ends were 8 bases for V and 7 bases for J; bases not matched to a gene: 10. CDR1 is DFQATT, CDR2 SNEGSKA, per germline (reference sequence). This CDR3 contains 12 residues. The CDR3 protein is CSRTGGSGEQYF. The CDR3 bases are TGCAGTCGTACAGGGGGTTCGGGAGAGCAGTACTTC.

The chain joins TRBV6-8 to TRBJ2-7, with D perhaps matching TRBD1 (6 bases). Trimming pared 7 bases from V and 4 bases from J, leaving 20 bases between. The CDR3 extends over 15 amino acids. The germline CDR1 and CDR2 sequences are MNHGY and SAAAGT. CDR3 protein: CASKRRGRGWYEQYF. The CDR3 region has the DNA TGTGCCAGCAAGCGCAGGGGCAGGGGTTGGTACGAGCAGTACTTC.